This paragraph reports one TCR beta chain. Clones were read by immunoSEQ multiplex PCR, and TCRdb kept only the in-frame ones, dropping some. The repertoire holds around 29,000 clones, with around 94% as singletons. V lost 6 bases and J lost 2, with 14 bases in between. There are 14 residues in the CDR3. Germline V gene data show CDR1 as SGHNT and CDR2 as YENEEA. This sample was taken from a study of T cell changes during pregnancy in multiple sclerosis. This chain joins TRBV11-3 and TRBJ2-7, with D tentatively TRBD2 (6 bases). This TCR was recovered from a female donor with multiple sclerosis, enrolled in a pregnancy study. Sequenced here: CD8+ T cells from peripheral blood mononuclear cells, sampled before pregnancy. The CDR3 sequence is CASSSGLGTYEQYF. In DNA, the CDR3 is TGTGCCAGCAGTTCGGGACTGGGCACCTACGAGCAGTACTTC.